This paragraph reports one T cell receptor beta chain. Its antigen is still unknown. Sequencing was performed with immunoSEQ multiplex PCR; in TCRdb, only in-frame clones are kept and a portion is missing. The sample carries fewer than 200,000 clones, roughly four fifths recorded once. The sample belongs to a study of cytomegalovirus exposure and HLA in healthy donors. Whole-study results and caveats: In vitro checks showed that a few CMV-associated chains really do target CMV antigens. The dataset shows that most TCR sequences were rare, while some public TCRs occurred in many donors.

Deletions cut 4 bases from V and 7 bases from J, with 20 bases between. Per germline, CDR1 SGHRS and CDR2 YFSETQ. This CDR3 has 15 amino acids. This sequence was found in a woman under 30 in good health and CMV-seropositive. The chain is built from TRBV5-1 and TRBJ1-1, with a tentative D call TRBD1 (5 bases). The sample consisted of PBMCs. CDR3 loop: CASSVSSGGGIEAFF. The CDR3 coding sequence is TGCGCCAGCAGCGTATCCAGTGGCGGGGGAATTGAAGCTTTCTTT.